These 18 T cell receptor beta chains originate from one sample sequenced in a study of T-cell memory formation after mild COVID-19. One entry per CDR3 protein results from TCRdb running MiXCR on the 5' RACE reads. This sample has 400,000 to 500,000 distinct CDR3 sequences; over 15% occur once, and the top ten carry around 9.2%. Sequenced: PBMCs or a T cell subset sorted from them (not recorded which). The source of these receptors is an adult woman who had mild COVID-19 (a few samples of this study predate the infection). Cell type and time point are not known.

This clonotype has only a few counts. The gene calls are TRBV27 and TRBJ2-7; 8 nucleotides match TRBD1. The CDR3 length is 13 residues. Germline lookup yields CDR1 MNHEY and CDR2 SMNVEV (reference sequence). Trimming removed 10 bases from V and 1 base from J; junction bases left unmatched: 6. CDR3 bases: TGTGCCACCGCGGACAGGGCATCCTACGAGCAGTACTTC. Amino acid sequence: CATADRASYEQYF.

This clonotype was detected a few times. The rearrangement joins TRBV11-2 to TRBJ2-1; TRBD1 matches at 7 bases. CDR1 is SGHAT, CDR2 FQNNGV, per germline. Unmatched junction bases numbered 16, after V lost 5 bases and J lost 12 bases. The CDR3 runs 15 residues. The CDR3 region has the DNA TGTGCCAGCAGCCGTCGGGACAGAAGGGTTCTAGGGCAGTTCTTC. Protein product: CASSRRDRRVLGQFF.

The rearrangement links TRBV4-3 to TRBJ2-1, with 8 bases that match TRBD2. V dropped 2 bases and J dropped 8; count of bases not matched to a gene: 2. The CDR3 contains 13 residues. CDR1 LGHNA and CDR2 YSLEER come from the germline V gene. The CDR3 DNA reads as TGCGCCAGCAGCCAAAGCGGGAGCTATGAGCAGTTCTTC. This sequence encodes CASSQSGSYEQFF.

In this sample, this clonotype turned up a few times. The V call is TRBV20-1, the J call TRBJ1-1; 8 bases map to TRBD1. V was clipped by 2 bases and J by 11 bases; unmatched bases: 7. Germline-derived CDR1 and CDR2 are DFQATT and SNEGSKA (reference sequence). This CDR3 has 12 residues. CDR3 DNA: TGCAGTGCTAGATGGACAGGGTATTTGGCTTTCTTT. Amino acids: CSARWTGYLAFF.

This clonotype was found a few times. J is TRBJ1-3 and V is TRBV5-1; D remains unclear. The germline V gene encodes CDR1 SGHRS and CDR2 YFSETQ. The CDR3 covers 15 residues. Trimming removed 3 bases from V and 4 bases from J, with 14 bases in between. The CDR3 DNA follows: TGCGCCAGCAGCTCAGGAGAACCGCACGGAAACACCATATATTTT. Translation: CASSSGEPHGNTIYF.

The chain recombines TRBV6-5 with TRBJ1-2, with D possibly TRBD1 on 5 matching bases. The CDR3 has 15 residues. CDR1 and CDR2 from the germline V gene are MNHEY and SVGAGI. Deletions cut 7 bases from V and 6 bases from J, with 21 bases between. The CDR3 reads CASTRRQFPADGYTF. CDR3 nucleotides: TGTGCCAGCACCCGACGACAGTTCCCAGCGGATGGCTACACCTTC.

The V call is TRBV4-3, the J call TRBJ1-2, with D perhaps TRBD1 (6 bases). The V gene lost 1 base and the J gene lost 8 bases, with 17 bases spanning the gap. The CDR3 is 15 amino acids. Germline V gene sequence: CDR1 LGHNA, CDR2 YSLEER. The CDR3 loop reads CASSQGLGARDGYTF. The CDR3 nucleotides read TGCGCCAGCAGCCAAGGCCTGGGGGCCCGCGACGGCTACACCTTC.

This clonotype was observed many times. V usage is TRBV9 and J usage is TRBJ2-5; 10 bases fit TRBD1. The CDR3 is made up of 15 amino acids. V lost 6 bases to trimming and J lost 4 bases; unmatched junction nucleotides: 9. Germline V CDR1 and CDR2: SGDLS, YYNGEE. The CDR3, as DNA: TGTGCCAGCAACCGACTGGGACAGGGGATAGAGACCCAGTACTTC. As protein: CASNRLGQGIETQYF.

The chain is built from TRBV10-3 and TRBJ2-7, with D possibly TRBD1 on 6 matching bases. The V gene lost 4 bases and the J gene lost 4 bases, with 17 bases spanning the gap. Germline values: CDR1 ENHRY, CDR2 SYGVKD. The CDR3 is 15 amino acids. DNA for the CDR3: TGTGCCATCAGTGGAGGGGCAGGGGAAGGTTACGAGCAGTACTTC. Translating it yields CAISGGAGEGYEQYF.

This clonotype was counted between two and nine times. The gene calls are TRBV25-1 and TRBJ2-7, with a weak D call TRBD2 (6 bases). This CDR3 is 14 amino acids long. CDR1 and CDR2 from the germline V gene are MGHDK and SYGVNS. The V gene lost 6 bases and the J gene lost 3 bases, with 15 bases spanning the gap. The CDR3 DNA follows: TGTGCCAGCAGCGCGGAGGGATTTAACTACGAGCAGTACTTC. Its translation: CASSAEGFNYEQYF.

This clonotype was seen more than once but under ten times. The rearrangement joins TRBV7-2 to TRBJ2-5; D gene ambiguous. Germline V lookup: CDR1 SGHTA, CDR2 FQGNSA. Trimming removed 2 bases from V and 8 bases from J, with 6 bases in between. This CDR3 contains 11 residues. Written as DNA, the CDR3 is TGTGCCAGCAGCTTAAGACGTACCCAGTACTTC. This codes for CASSLRRTQYF.

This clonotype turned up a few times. The CDR3: CASKPGRPSTEAFF. Here the CDR3 DNA reads TGTGCCAGCAAGCCGGGGCGACCTAGCACTGAAGCTTTCTTT. The V gene is TRBV7-9, the J gene TRBJ1-1; tentatively, D is TRBD1 (5 bases). The CDR3 runs to 14 residues. In germline, CDR1 is SEHNR, CDR2 FQNEAQ (reference sequence). V gave up 7 bases and J gave up 4 bases, with 16 bases separating them.

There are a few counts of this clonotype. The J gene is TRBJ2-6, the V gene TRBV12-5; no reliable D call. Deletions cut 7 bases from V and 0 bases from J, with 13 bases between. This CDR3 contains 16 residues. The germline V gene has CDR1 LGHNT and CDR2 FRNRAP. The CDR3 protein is CASDDRLHSGANVLTF. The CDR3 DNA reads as TGTGCTAGTGATGATCGCCTCCACTCTGGGGCCAACGTCCTGACTTTC. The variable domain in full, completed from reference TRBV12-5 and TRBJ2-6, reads DARVTQTPRHKVTEMGQEVTMRCQPILGHNTVFWYRQTMMQGLELLAYFRNRAPLDDSGMPKDRFSAEMPDATLATLKIQPSEPRDSAVYFCASDDRLHSGANVLTFGAGSRLTVL.

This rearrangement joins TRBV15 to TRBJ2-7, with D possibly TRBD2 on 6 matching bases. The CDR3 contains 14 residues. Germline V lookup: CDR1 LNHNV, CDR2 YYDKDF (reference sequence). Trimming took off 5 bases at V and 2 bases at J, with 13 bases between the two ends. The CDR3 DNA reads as TGTGCCACCAGCTCCCCGGGGGAAACCTACGAGCAGTACTTC. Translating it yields CATSSPGETYEQYF.

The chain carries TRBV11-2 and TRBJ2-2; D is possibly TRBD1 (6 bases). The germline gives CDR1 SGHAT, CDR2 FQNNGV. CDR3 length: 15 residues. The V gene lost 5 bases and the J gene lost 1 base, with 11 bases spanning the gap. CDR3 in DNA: TGTGCCAGCAGCCCCCTACAGGGGAACACCGGGGAGCTGTTTTTT. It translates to CASSPLQGNTGELFF.

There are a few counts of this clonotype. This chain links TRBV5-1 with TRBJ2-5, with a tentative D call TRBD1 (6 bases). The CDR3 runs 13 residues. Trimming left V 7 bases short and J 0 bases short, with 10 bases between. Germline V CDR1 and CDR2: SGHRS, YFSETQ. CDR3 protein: CASATGNQETQYF. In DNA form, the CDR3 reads TGCGCCAGCGCGACAGGTAACCAAGAGACCCAGTACTTC.

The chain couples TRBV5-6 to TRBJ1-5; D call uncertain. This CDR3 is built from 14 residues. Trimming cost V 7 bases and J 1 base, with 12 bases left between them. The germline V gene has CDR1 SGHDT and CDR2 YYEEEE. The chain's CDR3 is CASSLGRSNQPQHF. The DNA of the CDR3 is TGTGCCAGCTCACTGGGGAGGAGCAATCAGCCCCAGCATTTT. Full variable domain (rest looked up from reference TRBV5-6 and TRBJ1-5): DAGVTQSPTHLIKTRGQQVTLRCSPKSGHDTVSWYQQALGQGPQFIFQYYEEEERQRGNFPDRFSGHQFPNYSSELNVNALLLGDSALYLCASSLGRSNQPQHFGDGTRLSIL.

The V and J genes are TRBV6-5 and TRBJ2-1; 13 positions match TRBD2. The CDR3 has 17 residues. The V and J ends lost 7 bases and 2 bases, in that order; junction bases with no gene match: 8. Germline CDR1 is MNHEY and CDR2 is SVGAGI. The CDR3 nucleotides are TGTGCCAGCAATAAGAGACTAGCGGGAGGTGCCTACAATGAGCAGTTCTTC. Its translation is CASNKRLAGGAYNEQFF.